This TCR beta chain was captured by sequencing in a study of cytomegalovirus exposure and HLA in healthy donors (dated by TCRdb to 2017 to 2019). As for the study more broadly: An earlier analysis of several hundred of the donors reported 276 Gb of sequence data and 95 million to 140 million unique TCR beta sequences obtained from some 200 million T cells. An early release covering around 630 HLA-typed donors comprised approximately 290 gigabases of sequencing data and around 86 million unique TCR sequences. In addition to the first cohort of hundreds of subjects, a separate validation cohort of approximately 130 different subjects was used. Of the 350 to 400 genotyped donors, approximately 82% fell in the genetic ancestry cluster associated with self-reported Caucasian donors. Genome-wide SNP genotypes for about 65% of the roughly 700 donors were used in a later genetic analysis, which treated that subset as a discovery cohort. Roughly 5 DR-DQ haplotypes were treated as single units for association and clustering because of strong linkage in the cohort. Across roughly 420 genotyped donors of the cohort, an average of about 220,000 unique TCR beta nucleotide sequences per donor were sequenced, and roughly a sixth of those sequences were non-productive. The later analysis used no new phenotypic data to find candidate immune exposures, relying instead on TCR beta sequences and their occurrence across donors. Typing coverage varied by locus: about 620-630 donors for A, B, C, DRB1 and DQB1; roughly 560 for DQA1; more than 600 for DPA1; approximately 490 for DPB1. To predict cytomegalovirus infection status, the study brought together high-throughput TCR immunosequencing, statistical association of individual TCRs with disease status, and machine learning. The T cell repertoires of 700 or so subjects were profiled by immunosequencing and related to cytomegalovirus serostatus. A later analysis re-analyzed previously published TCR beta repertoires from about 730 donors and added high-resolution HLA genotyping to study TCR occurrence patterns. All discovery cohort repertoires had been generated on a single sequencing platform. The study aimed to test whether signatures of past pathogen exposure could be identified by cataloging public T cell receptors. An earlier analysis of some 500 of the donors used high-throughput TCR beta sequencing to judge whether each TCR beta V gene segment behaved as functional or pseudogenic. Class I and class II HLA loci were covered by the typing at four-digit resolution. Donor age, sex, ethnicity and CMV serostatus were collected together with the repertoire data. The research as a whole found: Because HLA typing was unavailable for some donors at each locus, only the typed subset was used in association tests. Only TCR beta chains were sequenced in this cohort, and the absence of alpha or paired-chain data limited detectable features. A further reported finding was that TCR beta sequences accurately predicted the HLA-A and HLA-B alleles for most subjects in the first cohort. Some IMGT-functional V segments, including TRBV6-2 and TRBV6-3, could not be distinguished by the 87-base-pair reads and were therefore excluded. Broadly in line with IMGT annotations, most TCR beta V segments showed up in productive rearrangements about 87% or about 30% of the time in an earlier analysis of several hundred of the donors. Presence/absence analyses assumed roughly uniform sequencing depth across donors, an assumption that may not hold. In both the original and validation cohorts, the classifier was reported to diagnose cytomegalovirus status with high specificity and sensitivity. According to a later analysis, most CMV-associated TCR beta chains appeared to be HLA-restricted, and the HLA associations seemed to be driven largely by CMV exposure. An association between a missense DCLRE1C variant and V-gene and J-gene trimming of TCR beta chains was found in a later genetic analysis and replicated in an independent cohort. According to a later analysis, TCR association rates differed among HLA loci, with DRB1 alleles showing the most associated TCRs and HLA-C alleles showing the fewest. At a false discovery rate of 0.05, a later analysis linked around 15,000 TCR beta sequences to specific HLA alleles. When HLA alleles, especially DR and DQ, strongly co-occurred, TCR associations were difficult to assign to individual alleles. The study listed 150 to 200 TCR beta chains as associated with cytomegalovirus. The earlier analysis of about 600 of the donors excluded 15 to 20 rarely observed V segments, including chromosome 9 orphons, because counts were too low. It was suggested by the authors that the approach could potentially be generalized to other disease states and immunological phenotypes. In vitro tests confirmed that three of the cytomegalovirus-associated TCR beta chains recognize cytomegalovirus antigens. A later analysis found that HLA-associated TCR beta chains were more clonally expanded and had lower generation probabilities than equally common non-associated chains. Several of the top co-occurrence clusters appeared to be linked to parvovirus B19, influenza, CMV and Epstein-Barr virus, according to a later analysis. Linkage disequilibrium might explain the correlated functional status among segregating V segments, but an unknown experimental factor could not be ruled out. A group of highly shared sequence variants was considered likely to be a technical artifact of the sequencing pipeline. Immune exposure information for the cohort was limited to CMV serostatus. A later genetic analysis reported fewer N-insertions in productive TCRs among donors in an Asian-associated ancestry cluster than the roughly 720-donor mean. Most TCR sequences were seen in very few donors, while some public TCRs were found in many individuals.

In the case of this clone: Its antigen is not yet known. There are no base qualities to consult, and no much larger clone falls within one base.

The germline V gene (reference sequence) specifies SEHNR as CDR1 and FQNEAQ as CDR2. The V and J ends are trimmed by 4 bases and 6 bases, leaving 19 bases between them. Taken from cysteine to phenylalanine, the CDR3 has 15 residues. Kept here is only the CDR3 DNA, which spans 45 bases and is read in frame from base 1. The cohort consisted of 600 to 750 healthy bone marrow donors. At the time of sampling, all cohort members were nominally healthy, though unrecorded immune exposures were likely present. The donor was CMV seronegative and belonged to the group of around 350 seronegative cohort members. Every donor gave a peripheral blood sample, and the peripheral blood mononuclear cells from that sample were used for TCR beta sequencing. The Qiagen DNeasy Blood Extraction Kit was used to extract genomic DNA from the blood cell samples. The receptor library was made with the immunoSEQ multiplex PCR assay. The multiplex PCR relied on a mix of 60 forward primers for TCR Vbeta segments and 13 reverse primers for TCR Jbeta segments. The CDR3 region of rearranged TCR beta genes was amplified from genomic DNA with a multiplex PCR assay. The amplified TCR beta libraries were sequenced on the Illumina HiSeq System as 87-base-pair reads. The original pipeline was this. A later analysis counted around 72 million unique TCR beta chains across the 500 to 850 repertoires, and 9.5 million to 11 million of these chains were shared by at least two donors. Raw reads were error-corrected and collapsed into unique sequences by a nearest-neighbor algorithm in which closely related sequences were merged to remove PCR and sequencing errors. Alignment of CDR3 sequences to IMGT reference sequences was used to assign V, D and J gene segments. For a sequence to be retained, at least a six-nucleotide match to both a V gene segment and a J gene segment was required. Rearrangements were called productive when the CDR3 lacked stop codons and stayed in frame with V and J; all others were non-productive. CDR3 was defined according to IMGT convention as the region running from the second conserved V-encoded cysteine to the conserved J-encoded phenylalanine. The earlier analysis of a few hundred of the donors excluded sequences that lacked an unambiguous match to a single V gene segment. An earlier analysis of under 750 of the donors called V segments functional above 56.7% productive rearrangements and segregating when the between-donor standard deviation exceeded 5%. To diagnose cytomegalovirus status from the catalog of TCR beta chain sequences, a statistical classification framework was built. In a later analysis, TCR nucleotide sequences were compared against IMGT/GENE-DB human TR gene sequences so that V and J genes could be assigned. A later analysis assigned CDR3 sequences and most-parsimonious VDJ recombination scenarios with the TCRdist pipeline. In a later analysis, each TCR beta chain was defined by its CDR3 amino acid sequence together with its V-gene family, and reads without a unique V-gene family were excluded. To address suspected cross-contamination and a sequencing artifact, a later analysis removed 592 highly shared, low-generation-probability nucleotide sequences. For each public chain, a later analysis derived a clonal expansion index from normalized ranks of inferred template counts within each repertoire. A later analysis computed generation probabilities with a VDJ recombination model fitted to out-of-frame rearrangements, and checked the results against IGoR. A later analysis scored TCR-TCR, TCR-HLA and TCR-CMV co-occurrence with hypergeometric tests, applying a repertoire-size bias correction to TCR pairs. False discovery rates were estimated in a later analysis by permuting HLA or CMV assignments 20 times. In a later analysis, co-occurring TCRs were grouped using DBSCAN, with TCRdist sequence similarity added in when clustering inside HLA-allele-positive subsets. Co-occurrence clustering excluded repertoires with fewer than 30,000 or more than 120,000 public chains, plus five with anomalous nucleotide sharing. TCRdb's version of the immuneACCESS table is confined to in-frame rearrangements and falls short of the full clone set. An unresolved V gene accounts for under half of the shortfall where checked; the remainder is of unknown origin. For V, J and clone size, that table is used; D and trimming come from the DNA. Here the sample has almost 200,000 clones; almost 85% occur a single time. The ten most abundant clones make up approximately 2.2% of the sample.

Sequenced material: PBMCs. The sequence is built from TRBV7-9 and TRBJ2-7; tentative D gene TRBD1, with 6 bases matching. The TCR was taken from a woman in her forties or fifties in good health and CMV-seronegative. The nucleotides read TGTGCCAGCAGCTCAGACAGGAAGGTGCTAGGCGAGCAGTACTTC. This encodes CASSSDRKVLGEQYF. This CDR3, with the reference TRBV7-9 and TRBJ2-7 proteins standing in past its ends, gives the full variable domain DTGVSQNPRHKITKRGQNVTFRCDPISEHNRLYWYRQTLGQGPEFLTYFQNEAQLEKSRLLSDRFSAERPKGSFSTLEIQRTEQGDSAMYLCASSSDRKVLGEQYFGPGTRLTVT.